The next 26 T cell receptor beta chains were all read from a single sample in a study of T cell clonality in common variable immunodeficiency. The study, taken as a whole, reports: In common variable immunodeficiency, TCR beta chains reportedly carried fewer deletions and N-nucleotide insertions.

The assay was immunoSEQ multiplex PCR, and TCRdb's table has in-frame clones only and misses some. This sample includes over 15,000 clones with no singletons; its ten biggest clones take up around 14%. These TCRs' antigens remain unknown. The specimen sequenced was peripheral blood mononuclear cells. Receptor source: a human donor with common variable immunodeficiency.

The CDR3 region is CASRKGQGHYGYTF. CDR3 DNA (partial): TGTGCCAGCAGGAAGGGACAGGGGCACTATGGC. V is TRBV2 and J is TRBJ1-2; TRBD1 matches 10 bases. The DNA ends 3 residues before the CDR3 does, and the rest of the CDR3 is filled in from the germline J gene. There are 14 residues in the CDR3. Germline values: CDR1 SNHLY, CDR2 FYNNEI. After removal of 6 bases from V and 3 bases from J, the junction contained 4 bases not matched to a gene.

There are many counts of this clone. The CDR3 end is not reached by the read, which stops 3 residues before it; the germline J gene fills it in. This chain links TRBV20-1 with TRBJ2-3; 11 nucleotides agree with TRBD2. This CDR3 contains 16 residues. CDR1 and CDR2 from the germline V gene are DFQATT and SNEGSKA (reference sequence). The trim removed 0 bases at V and 8 bases at J, leaving 10 bases unmatched. The covered CDR3 bases are TGCAGTGCTAGAGATCCACTAGCGGGGGAGACGGCTACG. The encoded protein is CSARDPLAGETAT. The full CDR3 is CSARDPLAGETATQYF.

On this clone itself: The read halts 3 residues ahead of the CDR3 end, with the missing end drawn from the germline J gene. This chain joins TRBV19 and TRBJ2-1, with 8 positions matching TRBD1. The length of the CDR3 is 17 residues. V lost 5 bases to trimming and J lost 3 bases; unmatched junction nucleotides: 12. Germline V CDR1 and CDR2: LNHDA, SQIVND (reference sequence). The CDR3 DNA, read in part, is TGTGCCAGTAGTCCCCTCGGGACAGGAGCACACTACAATGAG. Translation gives CASSPLGTGAHYNE. The entire CDR3 protein reads CASSPLGTGAHYNEQFF. Full variable domain (remainder filled in from reference TRBV19 and TRBJ2-1): DGGITQSPKYLFRKEGQNVTLSCEQNLNHDAMYWYRQDPGQGLRLIYYSQIVNDFQKGDIAEGYSVSREKKESFPLTVTSAQKNPTAFYLCASSPLGTGAHYNEQFFGPGTRLTVL.

This clone occurred a few times. CDR3 in amino acids: CASSQTVSSTDTQYF. The DNA read from the CDR3 is TGTGCCAGTAGCCAGACAGTATCTAGCACAGATACG. This chain joins TRBV19 and TRBJ2-3; possibly TRBD1 for D (5 bases). The read terminates 3 residues before the CDR3 end, so the remaining end is supplied by the germline J gene. Trimming stripped 6 bases from V and 0 bases from J, with 13 bases between. Looked up from germline, CDR1 is LNHDA and CDR2 is SQIVND (reference sequence). This CDR3 has 15 amino acids.

This clone has more than one count but fewer than ten. The CDR3 end lies 3 residues beyond the end of the read and is filled in from the germline J gene. The V and J genes are TRBV7-3 and TRBJ2-3, with TRBD2 as a possible D gene (5 bases). Trimming cost V 5 bases and J 2 bases, with 14 bases left between them. CDR1 is SGHTA, CDR2 FQGTGA, per germline. CDR3 length: 15 residues. CDR3 DNA, as far as it was read: TGTGCCAGCAGCCTACTCGGCGGGTTCACAGATACG. Its protein is CASSLLGGFTDT. The full-length CDR3 reads as CASSLLGGFTDTQYF.

This clone has a count of ten or more. The DNA ends 3 residues before the CDR3 does, and the rest of the CDR3 is filled in from the germline J gene. V gene TRBV20-1 combines with J gene TRBJ2-5, with D uncertain. V was cut by 6 bases and J by 5 bases, with 10 bases left in between. The CDR3 consists of 11 residues. Germline V lookup: CDR1 DFQATT, CDR2 SNEGSKA (reference sequence). The chain's CDR3 is CSAAEMETQYF. The DNA read from the CDR3 is TGCAGTGCGGCGGAGATGGAGACC.

Turning to this clone: The CDR3 end is not reached by the read, which stops 3 residues before it; the germline J gene fills it in. The chain carries TRBV30 and TRBJ1-3; unclear D gene. The germline V gene has CDR1 GTSNPN and CDR2 SVGIG (reference sequence). The CDR3 consists of 13 residues. V was pared by 0 bases and J by 2 bases, with 5 bases between. Partial CDR3 DNA: TGTGCCTGGAGTGTAAAGGCTGGAAACACC. It is translated as CAWSVKAGNT. The full-length CDR3 reads as CAWSVKAGNTIYF.

This clone was found many times. The CDR3 end falls 3 residues outside the read, so it is completed with the germline J gene. The chain couples TRBV20-1 to TRBJ1-5, with 9 nucleotides matching TRBD1. With V trimmed by 3 bases and J by 7 bases, 7 bases remained unmatched. This CDR3 has 14 residues. Germline CDR1 is DFQATT and CDR2 is SNEGSKA (reference sequence). This CDR3 is CSASGDRVGQPQHF. The part of the CDR3 DNA that was read is TGCAGTGCTAGTGGGGACAGGGTTGGCCAGCCC.

This clone showed up many times. The read gets to within 3 residues of the CDR3 end, and the germline J gene fills in the rest. The chain combines TRBV5-1 with TRBJ1-6; D gene unclear. There are 16 residues in the CDR3. The V gene's germline CDR1 is SGHRS and CDR2 YFSETQ. V was cut by 2 bases and J by 0 bases, with 9 bases left in between. CDR3 DNA (partial): TGCGCCAGCAGCTTACTAGAGAGCTCCTATAATTCACCC. Protein: CASSLLESSYNSP. The whole CDR3 is CASSLLESSYNSPLHF.

At least ten counts were recorded for this clone. With the read ending 3 residues before the CDR3 end, the germline J gene is used to fill in that end. This rearrangement joins TRBV29-1 to TRBJ1-2, with D maybe TRBD1 (5 bases). Trimming removed 3 bases at V and 6 bases at J, with 17 bases between. The CDR3 totals 14 residues. Germline V gives CDR1 SQVTM, CDR2 ANQGSEA. The DNA read from the CDR3 is TGCAGCGTTGACCCCAGACGGGGGGTAGATGGC. Translated, it gives CSVDPRRGVDG. The entire CDR3 protein is CSVDPRRGVDGYTF.

This clone has a handful of counts. The sequence runs out 3 residues before the end of the CDR3; the remainder is reconstructed from the germline J gene. V and J are TRBV18 and TRBJ1-6; possible D gene TRBD1, 5 bases. Between the trimmed V and J ends, which lost 2 bases and 5 bases, there was a span of 7 bases. In germline, CDR1 is KGHSH, CDR2 LQKENI. This CDR3 has 14 residues. Incomplete CDR3 DNA: TGTGCCAGCTCACCAGGGGCCGATAATTCACCC. This gives the protein CASSPGADNSP. The complete CDR3 sequence is CASSPGADNSPLHF.

This clone was recorded many times. The read terminates 3 residues before the CDR3 end, so the remaining end is supplied by the germline J gene. The chain recombines TRBV5-4 with TRBJ2-3; D possibly corresponds to TRBD1 (6 bases). CDR1 and CDR2 (germline): SGHNT, YYREEE (reference sequence). V was pared by 4 bases and J by 5 bases, with 14 bases between. The CDR3 runs 14 residues. The CDR3 is CASSVTGSRDTQYF. CDR3 DNA, as far as it was read: TGTGCCAGCAGCGTTACAGGGTCCAGAGATACG.

This clone was found a few times. The read finishes 3 residues shy of the CDR3 end, and the germline J gene is used to complete it. The chain combines TRBV7-2 with TRBJ1-2; tentatively, D is TRBD1 (6 bases). Germline V CDR1 and CDR2: SGHTA, FQGNSA. Trimming took 11 bases from V and 6 from J, leaving 16 bases between them. The CDR3 runs 12 residues. The covered CDR3 bases are TGTGCCGCCAGGGGTAACAGGGATGGC. Translating it yields CAARGNRDG. The CDR3, in full, reads CAARGNRDGYTF.

This clone has only a few counts. The read ends 3 residues before the CDR3 terminus; that terminus is restored from the germline J gene. The chain employs TRBV7-6 and TRBJ1-6; TRBD1 matches 7 bases. The germline V gene has CDR1 SGHVS and CDR2 FNYEAQ. This CDR3 spans 16 amino acids. V was pared by 1 base and J by 5 bases, with 5 bases of the junction left unmatched. The DNA read from the CDR3 is TGTGCCAGCAGCTTAGGAGTACAGGGGAATAATTCACCC. This codes for CASSLGVQGNNSP. In full, the CDR3 is CASSLGVQGNNSPLHF.

Note on this clone: The sequence runs out 3 residues before the end of the CDR3; the remainder is reconstructed from the germline J gene. The chain is built from TRBV6-2 or TRBV6-3 and TRBJ2-7; perhaps TRBD1 as D (7 bases). The CDR3 is 14 amino acids. The ends were cut back, 7 bases at V and 6 bases at J, with 19 bases in the middle. Germline V gene sequence: CDR1 MNHEY, CDR2 SVGEGT. The CDR3 DNA, read in part, is TGTGCCAGCACCTGGGGTGGAGGGGGCGGCGAG. Protein product: CASTWGGGGGE. The whole CDR3 reads CASTWGGGGGEQYF.

In its sample, this clone ranks as medium-sized. The read terminates 3 residues ahead of where the CDR3 ends, so the germline J gene completes it. The J gene is TRBJ1-2, the V gene TRBV28; D uncertain. The CDR3 covers 14 residues. Germline values: CDR1 MDHEN, CDR2 SYDVKM. The V end was cut by 2 bases, the J end by 5 bases, with 12 bases between. The CDR3 is CASSLRQRVYGYTF. The CDR3 DNA, read in part, is TGTGCCAGCAGTTTAAGGCAGCGCGTTTATGGC.

As regards this clone: The read falls 3 residues short of the CDR3 end, and the missing part is taken from the germline J gene. This chain uses TRBV18 with TRBJ1-4; a possible D gene is TRBD1 (5 bases). The CDR3 spans 13 residues. V lost 5 bases and J lost 8, with 12 bases in between. CDR1 KGHSH and CDR2 LQKENI come from the germline V gene. The CDR3 DNA, read in part, is TGTGCCAGCTCAAACCGGGGGGACGAAAAA. Its protein is CASSNRGDEK. The full CDR3 protein reads CASSNRGDEKLFF.

This clone has more than one count but fewer than ten. The DNA ends 3 residues before the CDR3 does, and the rest of the CDR3 is filled in from the germline J gene. The chain couples TRBV2 to TRBJ2-5, with D unresolved. CDR3 length: 12 amino acids. Germline V CDR1 and CDR2: SNHLY, FYNNEI. V lost 7 bases and J lost 0, with 6 bases in between. The CDR3 protein is CASTADQETQYF. The DNA read from the CDR3 is TGTGCCAGCACGGCGGACCAAGAGACC.

Comments on this clone: The CDR3 end falls 3 residues outside the read, so it is completed with the germline J gene. The rearrangement joins TRBV2 to TRBJ2-5, with D uncertain. Germline lookup yields CDR1 SNHLY and CDR2 FYNNEI. The ends were cut back, 1 base at V and 2 bases at J, with 8 bases in the middle. The CDR3 is 14 residues long. The CDR3 sequence: CASSEDRIQETQYF. CDR3 DNA (partial): TGTGCCAGCAGTGAAGACAGAATTCAAGAGACC.

This clone was found a few times. From the germline J gene comes the end of the CDR3, since the read stops 3 residues before it. The chain uses TRBV7-6 and TRBJ1-6, with TRBD1 identical over 9 bases. The V gene's germline CDR1 is SGHVS and CDR2 FNYEAQ. The CDR3 length is 16 residues. V lost 4 bases, J lost 6 bases, and 7 bases stayed unmatched. This CDR3 is CASSSRPDRGNSPLHF. The covered CDR3 bases are TGTGCCAGCAGCTCGAGACCGGACAGGGGTAATTCACCC.

With respect to this clone: The sequenced fragment ends 3 residues before the CDR3 boundary, so the rest is inferred from the germline J gene. The rearrangement uses TRBV19 and TRBJ1-5; D may be TRBD1 (5 bases). The CDR3 is 13 residues long. Trimming shortened V by 6 bases and J by 7 bases, and 13 bases separated the two germline ends. Germline V CDR1 and CDR2: LNHDA, SQIVND (reference sequence). The sequenced part of the CDR3 DNA is TGTGCCAGTAGGGCGGGGGTCTGGCAGCCC. This encodes CASRAGVWQP. The complete CDR3 reads CASRAGVWQPQHF. Full variable domain (missing parts from reference TRBV19 and TRBJ1-5): DGGITQSPKYLFRKEGQNVTLSCEQNLNHDAMYWYRQDPGQGLRLIYYSQIVNDFQKGDIAEGYSVSREKKESFPLTVTSAQKNPTAFYLCASRAGVWQPQHFGDGTRLSIL.

With respect to this clone: The read falls 3 residues short of the CDR3 end, and the missing part is taken from the germline J gene. This rearrangement joins TRBV7-9 to TRBJ1-1; 9 nucleotides agree with TRBD1. J gave up 5 bases and V 2 bases, and 6 bases lay outside the gene matches. The CDR3 runs 15 residues. Germline V CDR1 and CDR2: SEHNR, FQNEAQ (reference sequence). The CDR3 loop reads CASSLWTGAGTEAFF. The DNA read from the CDR3 is TGTGCCAGCAGCTTATGGACAGGGGCGGGTACTGAA. Full variable domain (remainder filled in from reference TRBV7-9 and TRBJ1-1): DTGVSQNPRHKITKRGQNVTFRCDPISEHNRLYWYRQTLGQGPEFLTYFQNEAQLEKSRLLSDRFSAERPKGSFSTLEIQRTEQGDSAMYLCASSLWTGAGTEAFFGQGTRLTVV.

This clone was counted at least ten times. The CDR3 end lies 3 residues beyond the end of the read and is filled in from the germline J gene. This chain connects TRBV4-1 to TRBJ1-6; TRBD1 aligns across 9 bases. CDR3 length: 16 residues. Germline V gives CDR1 MGHRA, CDR2 YSYEKL. Unmatched junction bases numbered 6, after V lost 1 base and J lost 8 bases. The CDR3 DNA, read in part, is TGCGCCAGCAGCCAAGGCGGACAGGGGAGGGATTCACCC. Protein sequence: CASSQGGQGRDSP. The full CDR3 reads CASSQGGQGRDSPLHF.

The table lists this clone with a few counts. With the read ending 3 residues before the CDR3 end, the germline J gene is used to fill in that end. J is TRBJ2-3 and V is TRBV11-3; TRBD1 aligns across 7 bases. With V trimmed by 5 bases and J by 6 bases, 11 bases remained unmatched. Germline CDR1 and CDR2: SGHNT and YENEEA. The CDR3 contains 15 residues. The sequenced CDR3 bases are TGTGCCAGCAGCCCAAGACCAGGGGGTACGGATACG. It yields the protein CASSPRPGGTDT. The full CDR3 protein reads CASSPRPGGTDTQYF.

The sample holds many counts of this clone. The same CDR3 also results from other DNA sequences found in this sample. Incomplete CDR3 DNA: TGCAGTGCTGAACCGGGACAGGGTCGCTACGAG. This gives the protein CSAEPGQGRYE. From start to end, the CDR3 is CSAEPGQGRYEQYF. The rearrangement joins TRBV20-1 to TRBJ2-7; TRBD1 aligns across 9 bases. The read finishes 3 residues shy of the CDR3 end, and the germline J gene is used to complete it. From germline, CDR1 is DFQATT and CDR2 SNEGSKA (reference sequence). Trimming took 5 bases from V and 3 from J; bases not matched to a gene: 8. CDR3 length equals 14 residues.

There are a few counts of this clone. The CDR3 end is not reached by the read, which stops 3 residues before it; the germline J gene fills it in. The rearrangement uses TRBV30 and TRBJ1-1, with TRBD1 as a possible D gene (6 bases). Germline V lookup: CDR1 GTSNPN, CDR2 SVGIG (reference sequence). The CDR3 totals 12 residues. The CDR3 DNA, read in part, is TGTGCCTGGAGTCTCACAGGGCTACGC. Encoded protein: CAWSLTGLR. The complete CDR3 sequence is CAWSLTGLRAFF.